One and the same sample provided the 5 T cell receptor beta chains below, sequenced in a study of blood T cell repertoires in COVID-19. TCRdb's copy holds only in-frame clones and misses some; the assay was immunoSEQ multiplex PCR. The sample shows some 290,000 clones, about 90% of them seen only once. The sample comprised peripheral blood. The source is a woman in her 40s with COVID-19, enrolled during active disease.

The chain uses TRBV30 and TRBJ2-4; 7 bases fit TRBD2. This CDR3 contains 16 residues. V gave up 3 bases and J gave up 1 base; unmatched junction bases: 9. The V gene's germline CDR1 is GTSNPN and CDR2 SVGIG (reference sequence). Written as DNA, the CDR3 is TGTGCCTGGAGCCCGGCCAGGCGGGGGGCCAAAAACATTCAGTACTTC. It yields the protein CAWSPARRGAKNIQYF.

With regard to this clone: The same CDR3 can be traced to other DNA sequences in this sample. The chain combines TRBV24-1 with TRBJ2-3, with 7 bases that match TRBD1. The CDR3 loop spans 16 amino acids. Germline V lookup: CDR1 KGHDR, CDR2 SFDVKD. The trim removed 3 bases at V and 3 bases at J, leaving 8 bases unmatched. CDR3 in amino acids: CATSDPRGSGTDTQYF. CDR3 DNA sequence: TGTGCCACCAGTGATCCCAGGGGGTCAGGTACAGATACGCAGTATTTT.

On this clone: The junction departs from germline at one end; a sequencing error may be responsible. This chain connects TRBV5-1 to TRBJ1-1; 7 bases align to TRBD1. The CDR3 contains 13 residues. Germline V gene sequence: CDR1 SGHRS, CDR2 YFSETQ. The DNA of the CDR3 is TGCGCCAGCAGCCCGACCAGGGGGTCTGAAGTTTTCTTT. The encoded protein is CASSPTRGSEVFF.

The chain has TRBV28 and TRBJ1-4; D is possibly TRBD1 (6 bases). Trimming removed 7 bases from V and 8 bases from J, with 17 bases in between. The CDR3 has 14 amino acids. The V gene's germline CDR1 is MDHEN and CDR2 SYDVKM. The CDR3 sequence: CASTIPGHWEKLFF. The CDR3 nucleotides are TGTGCCAGCACCATACCGGGACACTGGGAAAAACTGTTTTTT.

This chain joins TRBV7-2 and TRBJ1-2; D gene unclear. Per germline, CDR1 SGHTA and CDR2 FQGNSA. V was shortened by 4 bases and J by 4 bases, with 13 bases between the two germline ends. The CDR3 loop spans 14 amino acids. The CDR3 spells CASSYRETFYGYTF. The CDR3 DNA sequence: TGTGCCAGCAGCTATAGGGAGACATTCTATGGCTACACCTTC.